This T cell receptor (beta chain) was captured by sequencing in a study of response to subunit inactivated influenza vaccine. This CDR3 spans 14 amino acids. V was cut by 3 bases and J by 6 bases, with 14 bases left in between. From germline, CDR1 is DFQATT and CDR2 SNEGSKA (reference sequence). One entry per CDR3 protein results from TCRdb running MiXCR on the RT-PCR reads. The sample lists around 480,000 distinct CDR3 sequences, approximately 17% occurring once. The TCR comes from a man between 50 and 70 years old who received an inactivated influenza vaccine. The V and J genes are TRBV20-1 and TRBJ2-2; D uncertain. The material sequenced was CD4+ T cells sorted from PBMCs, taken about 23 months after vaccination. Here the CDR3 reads CSASRPGVAGELFF. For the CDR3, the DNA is TGCAGTGCTAGTCGTCCGGGCGTTGCCGGGGAGCTGTTTTTT.